This TCR beta chain was sequenced during a study of blood T cells in healthy people across ages. A J-beta primer mix and a sample-barcoded 5' primer were used in a second PCR of about 7 to 12 cycles. Each CDR3 protein is one row after TCRdb ran MiXCR on the 5' RACE reads. Here the sample spans approximately 2,000,000 distinct CDR3 sequences, 30% to 40% being singletons. Input material: blood. The source of this sequence is a human donor in good health.

The CDR3 loop is CASSEQITQYF. DNA of the CDR3: TGTGCCAGCAGTGAACAAATTACGCAGTATTTT. The J gene is TRBJ2-3, the V gene TRBV6-1; D is ambiguous. V was shortened by 2 bases and J by 8 bases, with 5 bases between the two germline ends. This CDR3 is 11 amino acids long. Germline V gene lookup returns CDR1 MNHNS and CDR2 SASEGT.